This T cell receptor (beta chain) was recovered during a study of blood T cell repertoires in COVID-19. TCRdb's copy holds only in-frame clones and misses some; the assay was immunoSEQ multiplex PCR. The data hold 150,000 to 200,000 clones, with almost 80% observed a single time. This clone was seen more than once but under ten times. This CDR3 contains 15 residues. The V gene's germline CDR1 is SNHLY and CDR2 FYNNEI. V lost 8 bases to trimming and J lost 0 bases, with 14 bases between them. This TCR came from a woman aged 45-65 years who had recovered from COVID-19. The sequenced sample was PBMCs or T cells enriched from blood (not recorded which). This chain connects TRBV2 to TRBJ1-5; D uncertain. This CDR3 is CASGRTEYSNQPQHF. The CDR3 DNA follows: TGTGCCAGCGGGAGGACTGAATATAGCAATCAGCCCCAGCATTTT.